These 13 T cell receptor beta chains share one sample of origin, sequenced in a study of cytomegalovirus exposure and HLA in healthy donors (dated by TCRdb to 2017 to 2019). Libraries were prepared through the immunoSEQ multiplex PCR assay. For the multiplex PCR, a mixture combining 60 forward primers for TCR Vbeta segments and 13 reverse primers for TCR Jbeta segments was used. In TCRdb, the immuneACCESS table is reduced to in-frame sequences with V and J assigned. These tables do not hold every clone; where another copy was compared, an unresolved V gene accounts for under half, and the others remain unexplained. The sample table contains 100,000 to 150,000 clones; only one count was recorded for 83% of them. Clones ranked in the top ten supply 20% of the sample. Material for sequencing was PBMCs. The receptors stem from a man younger than 30 in good health and CMV-seropositive.

The J gene is TRBJ1-5, the V gene TRBV10-2, with 8 bases lining up with TRBD1. CDR1 WSHSY and CDR2 SAAADI come from the germline V gene. With V trimmed by 5 bases and J by 4 bases, 7 bases remained unmatched. The CDR3 loop spans 15 amino acids. CDR3 loop: CASSLDRAGNQPQHF. DNA of the CDR3: TGCGCCAGCAGTTTGGACAGGGCAGGAAATCAGCCCCAGCATTTT.

The rearrangement joins TRBV18 to TRBJ1-1; 8 nucleotides match TRBD1. Germline assignment: CDR1 KGHSH and CDR2 LQKENI. The CDR3 length is 14 residues. Losses at the gene ends were 5 bases for V and 1 base for J; bases not matched to a gene: 3. CDR3 nucleotides: TGTGCCAGCTCATGGGGACAGGAGAACACTGAAGCTTTCTTT. This gives the protein CASSWGQENTEAFF.

The CDR3 DNA reads as TGTGCCAGCAGTGACAGGGCGGTGGGCCCCTACGAGCAGTACTTC. As protein: CASSDRAVGPYEQYF. The V call is TRBV6-1, the J call TRBJ2-7, with a possible D match to TRBD1 (5 bases). Trimming took 3 bases from V and 2 from J, leaving 14 bases between them. Per germline, CDR1 MNHNS and CDR2 SASEGT. This CDR3 comprises 15 residues.

This clone was detected only a few times. DNA of the CDR3: TGTGCCAGCACCGAACCCGGGTCGAGCTACGAGCAGTACTTC. Encoded protein: CASTEPGSSYEQYF. The chain combines TRBV6-1 with TRBJ2-7; no reliable D call. The ends were cut back, 7 bases at V and 3 bases at J, with 16 bases in the middle. Germline CDR1 reads MNHNS; CDR2 reads SASEGT. The CDR3 sequence is 14 residues long.

The chain uses TRBV9 and TRBJ1-1; possible D gene TRBD1, 5 bases. The CDR3 has 13 amino acids. The germline CDR1 and CDR2 sequences are SGDLS and YYNGEE. V lost 4 bases, J lost 1 base, and 8 bases lay in between. DNA for the CDR3: TGTGCCAGCAGCTTCGGACAGAACACTGAAGCTTTCTTT. As protein: CASSFGQNTEAFF.

The chain employs TRBV7-6 and TRBJ1-1; tentative D call: TRBD1 (5 bases). With 7 bases removed from V and 5 bases from J, the gap between germline ends came to 20 bases. The CDR3 is 15 residues long. Germline V lookup: CDR1 SGHVS, CDR2 FNYEAQ. The CDR3 spells CASTINLRAGTEAFF. CDR3 DNA sequence: TGTGCCAGCACCATTAACTTACGGGCAGGGACTGAAGCTTTCTTT.

This rearrangement joins TRBV5-1 to TRBJ2-3, with 11 nucleotides matching TRBD2. Trimming removed 4 bases from V and 4 bases from J; junction bases left unmatched: 5. The length of the CDR3 is 15 residues. Germline loops: CDR1 SGHRS, CDR2 YFSETQ. As DNA, the CDR3 is TGCGCCAGCAGCAGACTAGCGGGGTCCGCAGATACGCAGTATTTT. The encoded protein is CASSRLAGSADTQYF.

This clone turned up a few times. The V and J genes are TRBV9 and TRBJ2-5; 8 positions match TRBD2. Germline V gene lookup returns CDR1 SGDLS and CDR2 YYNGEE. The trim removed 3 bases at V and 6 bases at J, leaving 4 bases unmatched. The CDR3 contains 13 residues. This CDR3 is CASSAGGAKTQYF. CDR3 coding DNA: TGTGCCAGCAGCGCCGGGGGGGCCAAGACCCAGTACTTC.

This clone is a singleton in its sample. The chain combines TRBV5-6 with TRBJ2-1, with D possibly being TRBD1 (5 bases). CDR1 and CDR2 from the germline V gene are SGHDT and YYEEEE. The CDR3 is made up of 14 amino acids. The V end lost 0 bases, the J end lost 2 bases, and 6 bases lay between the germline ends. Here the CDR3 reads CASSLGQPYNEQFF. CDR3 bases: TGTGCCAGCAGCTTGGGACAGCCCTACAATGAGCAGTTCTTC. Full variable domain (remainder filled in from reference TRBV5-6 and TRBJ2-1): DAGVTQSPTHLIKTRGQQVTLRCSPKSGHDTVSWYQQALGQGPQFIFQYYEEEERQRGNFPDRFSGHQFPNYSSELNVNALLLGDSALYLCASSLGQPYNEQFFGPGTRLTVL.

The V and J genes are TRBV7-2 and TRBJ2-3; 10 bases fit TRBD2. The germline V gene has CDR1 SGHTA and CDR2 FQGNSA. The CDR3 runs to 16 residues. With 3 bases clipped from V and 7 bases from J, the junction kept 10 bases outside the gene matches. DNA of the CDR3: TGTGCCAGCAGCTTTCAAGCGGGGGGGAGGGTAAATACGCAGTATTTT. It encodes CASSFQAGGRVNTQYF.

The chain uses TRBV7-9 and TRBJ2-1; maybe TRBD1 (5 bases). The V end was cut by 5 bases, the J end by 10 bases, with 15 bases between. The germline gives CDR1 SEHNR, CDR2 FQNEAQ (reference sequence). The CDR3 loop spans 13 amino acids. The CDR3 reads CASSAAQGLEQFF. Written as DNA, the CDR3 is TGTGCCAGCAGCGCGGCGCAGGGTCTGGAGCAGTTCTTC.

In its sample, this clone was seen once. The chain is built from TRBV15 and TRBJ2-2; D gene uncertain. The CDR3 spans 13 residues. Germline loops: CDR1 LNHNV, CDR2 YYDKDF (reference sequence). V lost 1 base and J 7 bases, leaving 7 bases between the germline ends. The DNA for the CDR3 is TGTGCCACCAGCAGAGGCGCGGTCGGGGAGCTGTTTTTT. It encodes CATSRGAVGELFF.

This clone turned up a few times. This chain links TRBV6-1 with TRBJ1-1, with TRBD1 as a possible D gene (5 bases). The CDR3 runs 11 residues. Per the germline V gene, CDR1 is MNHNS and CDR2 is SASEGT. With 11 bases removed from V and 1 base from J, the gap between germline ends came to 8 bases. CDR3 sequence (DNA): TGTGCCGCCGGGGGGAACACTGAAGCTTTCTTT. Translation gives CAAGGNTEAFF.